These T cell receptor beta chains were read from a single sample in a study of blood T cell repertoires in COVID-19. Sequencing was performed with immunoSEQ multiplex PCR; in TCRdb, only in-frame clones are kept and a portion is missing. The sample contains roughly 100,000 clones, roughly 80% of which appear only once. The material sequenced was peripheral blood. These receptors came from a man aged 60-69 years with acute or convalescent COVID-19. Each CDR3 is given with its conserved first and last residue. D genes are given only for firm matches. Rows give clone size only sometimes, using once, few, many, or a class for an expanded clone.

j_gene | abundance | d_gene | v_gene | CDR3aa | CDR3nt
TRBJ2-4 | . | TRBD1 | TRBV7-9 | CASSRTGQLAKNIQYF | TGTGCCAGCAGCAGGACAGGCCAACTAGCCAAAAACATTCAGTACTTC
TRBJ1-1 | once | TRBD1 | TRBV18 | CASSPTGQGMNTEAFF | TGTGCCAGCTCTCCTACCGGACAGGGAATGAACACTGAAGCTTTCTTT
TRBJ1-1 | . | . | TRBV21-1 | CASREDLGPRVNTEAFF | TGTGCCAGCAGGGAGGATTTGGGTCCAAGAGTGAACACTGAAGCTTTCTTT
TRBJ2-2 | . | TRBD2 | TRBV5-6 | CASGRLARMGELFF | TGTGCCAGCGGACGACTAGCCCGGATGGGGGAGCTGTTTTTT
TRBJ2-6 | . | TRBD1 | TRBV10-2 | CASSDRTGLGANVLTF | TGCGCCAGCAGTGATAGGACAGGGCTCGGGGCCAACGTCCTGACTTTC
TRBJ1-6 | . | TRBD1 | TRBV6-5 | CASSRGQSNSPLHF | TGTGCCAGCAGTAGGGGACAGTCCAATTCACCCCTCCACTTT
TRBJ1-3 | . | . | TRBV6-4 | CASSRASSPFSGNTIYF | TGTGCCAGCAGCAGGGCCAGCAGCCCTTTCTCTGGAAACACCATATATTTT
TRBJ2-1 | . | TRBD2 | TRBV3-1/TRBV3-2 | CASSQALAGGPNEQFF | TGTGCCAGCAGCCAAGCTCTAGCGGGAGGGCCCAATGAGCAGTTCTTC
TRBJ1-4 | . | . | TRBV18 | CASSSGLRATNEKLFF | TGTGCCAGCTCATCTGGACTTCGGGCAACTAATGAAAAACTGTTTTTT
TRBJ1-5 | . | . | TRBV12-3/TRBV12-4 | CASSLIQLPQHF | TGTGCCAGCAGTTTAATACAGCTTCCCCAGCATTTT
TRBJ1-2 | . | TRBD1 | TRBV4-3 | CASSQRGQNYGYTF | TGCGCCAGCAGCCAGAGGGGACAGAACTATGGCTACACCTTC
TRBJ2-1 | . | TRBD2 | TRBV29-1 | CSVEMFELAGKNEQFF | TGCAGCGTTGAAATGTTCGAACTAGCGGGAAAGAATGAGCAGTTCTTC
TRBJ1-1 | . | TRBD1 | TRBV11-3 | CASSLDRDLEAFF | TGTGCCAGCAGCCTGGACAGGGACTTGGAAGCTTTCTTT
TRBJ1-1 | . | TRBD1 | TRBV19 | CASRTGSTEAFF | TGTGCCAGTAGGACAGGGTCCACTGAAGCTTTCTTT
TRBJ1-5 | . | . | TRBV3-1/TRBV3-2 | CASSQGRGREQPQHF | TGTGCCAGCAGCCAGGGTCGCGGGCGAGAGCAGCCCCAGCATTTT
TRBJ1-5 | . | . | TRBV27 | CASAPADKGYQPQHF | TGTGCCAGCGCTCCCGCGGACAAGGGCTATCAGCCCCAGCATTTT
TRBJ1-1 | once | TRBD1 | TRBV7-9 | CASSLGQGQEAFF | TGTGCCAGCAGCTTAGGACAGGGCCAGGAAGCTTTCTTT
TRBJ2-5 | few | . | TRBV11-2 | CASSLARGGTQYF | TGTGCCAGCAGCTTAGCAAGAGGGGGGACCCAGTACTTC
TRBJ2-3 | . | TRBD2 | TRBV11-3 | CASTPGLAGVDTQYF | TGTGCCAGCACCCCGGGACTAGCGGGAGTAGATACGCAGTATTTT
TRBJ2-1 | . | . | TRBV6-2/TRBV6-3 | CASSLGGSYNEQFF | TGTGCCAGCAGTTTGGGGGGCTCCTACAATGAGCAGTTCTTC
TRBJ1-1 | . | TRBD1 | TRBV19 | CASSPHRGAVNTEAFF | TGTGCCAGTAGTCCTCACAGGGGAGCCGTGAACACTGAAGCTTTCTTT
TRBJ2-3 | once | TRBD2 | TRBV7-8 | CASSLGLTSGGSTDTQYF | TGTGCCAGCAGCTTAGGTCTAACTAGCGGGGGTTCCACAGATACGCAGTATTTT
TRBJ2-2 | . | TRBD2 | TRBV5-4 | CASSLEGLAGVGTGELFF | TGTGCCAGCAGCTTGGAGGGACTAGCGGGAGTGGGGACCGGGGAGCTGTTTTTT
TRBJ1-1 | . | . | TRBV7-8 | CASRYRLNTEAFF | TGTGCCAGCAGGTACAGGTTGAACACTGAAGCTTTCTTT
TRBJ1-5 | once | . | TRBV6-2/TRBV6-3 | CASSYGEWNQPQHF | TGTGCCAGCAGTTACGGGGAGTGGAATCAGCCCCAGCATTTT
TRBJ2-3 | . | TRBD1 | TRBV7-9 | CAKGQGGTDTQYF | TGTGCCAAAGGACAGGGAGGCACAGATACGCAGTATTTT
TRBJ2-1 | once | . | TRBV9 | CASSVEAAPYNEQFF | TGTGCCAGCAGCGTAGAAGCGGCCCCCTACAATGAGCAGTTCTTC
TRBJ2-7 | few | TRBD2 | TRBV9 | CASSRGSSYEQYF | TGTGCCAGCAGCCGCGGGAGCTCCTACGAGCAGTACTTC
TRBJ2-1 | . | . | TRBV11-3 | CASTPGGRLMDEQFF | TGTGCCAGCACCCCCGGAGGCAGACTAATGGATGAGCAGTTCTTC
TRBJ2-2 | . | TRBD1 | TRBV6-2/TRBV6-3 | CASSSGGTNTGELFF | TGTGCCAGCAGTTCAGGGGGTACGAACACCGGGGAGCTGTTTTTT
TRBJ2-7 | . | . | TRBV19 | CASSIVGGSSQNEQYF | TGTGCCAGTAGTATAGTTGGCGGTTCCTCTCAAAACGAGCAGTACTTC
TRBJ2-3 | once | TRBD2 | TRBV9 | CASSVAASGRADTQYF | TGTGCCAGCAGCGTAGCGGCTAGCGGGAGGGCAGATACGCAGTATTTT
TRBJ1-1 | . | . | TRBV18 | CASSPTYESEAFF | TGTGCCAGCTCACCCACTTACGAGTCTGAAGCTTTCTTT
TRBJ1-5 | few | . | TRBV11-2 | CASRPGGNQPQHF | TGTGCCAGCCGGCCAGGGGGCAATCAGCCCCAGCATTTT
TRBJ1-1 | . | . | TRBV9 | CASSVAQGNTEAFF | TGTGCCAGCAGCGTAGCACAGGGTAACACTGAAGCTTTCTTT
TRBJ2-1 | . | . | TRBV2 | CASSVGGAAGIEQFF | TGTGCCAGCAGTGTAGGGGGAGCGGCGGGTATTGAGCAGTTCTTC
TRBJ2-5 | . | . | TRBV10-3 | CAIRPGHLETQYF | TGTGCCATCAGACCGGGACACCTAGAGACCCAGTACTTC
TRBJ1-4 | few | . | TRBV5-1 | CASHPGTTNEKLFF | TGCGCCAGCCATCCAGGGACAACTAATGAAAAACTGTTTTTT
TRBJ1-3 | . | . | TRBV6-5 | CASSYGVGDPGNTIYF | TGTGCCAGCAGTTACGGAGTGGGTGATCCTGGAAACACCATATATTTT
TRBJ1-1 | once | TRBD1 | TRBV2 | CASRSDRGFPEAFF | TGTGCCAGCAGATCGGACAGGGGTTTTCCTGAAGCTTTCTTT
TRBJ2-5 | . | TRBD2 | TRBV7-8 | CASSPGTSGRRGQETQYF | TGTGCCAGCAGCCCGGGGACTAGCGGGAGGAGAGGTCAAGAGACCCAGTACTTC
TRBJ1-4 | few | TRBD1 | TRBV18 | CASSLPDRGEKLFF | TGTGCCAGCTCACTTCCGGACAGGGGGGAAAAACTGTTTTTT
TRBJ2-3 | once | . | TRBV18 | CASSPSGRTDTQYF | TGTGCCAGCTCACCAAGCGGTCGCACAGATACGCAGTATTTT
TRBJ2-3 | . | TRBD1 | TRBV28 | CASRIGRTGGSSDTQYF | TGTGCCAGCAGAATAGGGAGAACAGGGGGCTCATCAGATACGCAGTATTTT
TRBJ2-7 | . | . | TRBV9 | CASSVGAGVSYEQYF | TGTGCCAGCAGCGTAGGGGCAGGGGTCTCCTACGAGCAGTACTTC